This record covers a single T cell receptor beta chain. This clonotype was seen more than once but under ten times. Its antigen is not yet known. No base-level quality is on record; no much larger clone is a single base apart. The data belong to a study of response to subunit inactivated influenza vaccine (dated by TCRdb to 2017 to 2018). As for the study more broadly: Deep quantitative profiling of the T cell receptor repertoire was used in the study to follow responses to a trivalent subunit inactivated influenza vaccine.

The receptor library was made with RT-PCR. TCRdb lists the instrument as Illumina HiSeq 2500. In-frame beta chains were kept once TCRdb had trimmed the public reads at Q25 with fastp and called clones with MiXCR. Each CDR3 protein appears once, grouped with its most common genes and DNA. The sample table contains a few hundred thousand distinct CDR3 sequences; only one count was recorded for about 20% of them. About 9.3% of the sample goes to the ten largest clones. V was cut back by 6 bases and J by 11 bases, leaving a gap of 16 bases between them. CDR1 and CDR2 are drawn from the germline V gene (reference sequence): DFQATT, SNEGSKA. From cysteine to phenylalanine, the CDR3 is 11 amino acids long. CDR3 DNA only is kept here, 33 bases in frame from base 1. General study outcomes and caveats: The authors suggested that each seasonal influenza vaccination may recruit only a limited number of new T cells.

The sample was PBMCs from blood, taken about 20 months after vaccination. The sequence was collected from a man between 50 and 69 years old who received an inactivated influenza vaccine. Donor details come from another sample of the same person, matched by shared clones. The chain employs TRBV20-1 and TRBJ1-1, with no confidently assigned D gene. The CDR3 protein is CSAPRRDEAFF. DNA sequence: TGCAGTGCCCCAAGACGGGATGAGGCTTTCTTT.